This TCR beta chain was obtained from a study of regulatory T cells in long-lasting Graves disease (dated by TCRdb to the early 2020s). Notes on the research overall: Persistent Graves' disease was defined as antithyroid drug treatment for over 5 years with persistently positive TSH receptor autoantibodies. Persistent Graves' disease patients in the clinical cohort had taken antithyroid drugs for roughly ten years on average. A total of about 33 samples underwent TCR sequencing: about 13 from persistent and roughly 20 from newly diagnosed Graves' disease patients. Persistent Graves' disease patients were compared with newly diagnosed Graves' disease patients by peripheral blood TCR sequencing and RNA sequencing. The study took place in China and was registered as a clinical trial.

Details on this clonotype: This receptor's antigen is unknown. Base quality data are lacking; no much larger clone is found one base away.

In the paper's terms, the time point label means: persistent/refractory GD, antithyroid drugs over 5 years with positive TRAb. For both TCR sequencing and RNA sequencing, RNA was extracted from PBMCs in TRIzol. The diagnosis of Graves' disease was made according to American Thyroid Association guidelines. Patients were recruited from an endocrinology department in Xi'an, China. Each patient gave around 9 milliliters of peripheral blood, collected in an EDTA anticoagulant tube. Ficoll Paque Plus density gradient separation was used to isolate PBMCs, and no further T cell sorting was performed. RNA quality was checked with an Agilent 2100 Bioanalyzer and agarose gel, and concentration with a NanoDrop 2000. The paper as a whole reports these results and caveats: Peripheral blood alone was examined, since thyroid tissue, which constituted the primary lesion, could not be accessed. The authors acknowledged the small sample size as a limitation that may reduce accuracy. Patients with persistent disease shared more public clonotypes (around 2,500) than newly diagnosed patients did (966). Compared with newly diagnosed patients, persistent Graves' disease patients had lower TCR Shannon entropy and fewer highly expanded clones, which suggests clonal expansion. Only the TCR beta chain was sequenced and analyzed. Preferential use of TRBV28, TRBJ1-2 and TRBJ2-5 was observed in persistent disease, whereas TRBV20-1 and TRBJ2-1 were favored in newly diagnosed disease.

Receptor amplification or capture employed multiplex PCR. Sequencing took place on an Illumina HiSeq 4000. To build TCR beta libraries, CDR3 regions were amplified by Arm-PCR using iRepertoire HTBI primers. Before sequencing, the PCR products went through gel purification. The authors' analysis ran thus. A total of some 65 TRBV and under 15 TRBJ segments were identified across samples and were used for gene usage analysis of CDR3 amino acid clonotypes. COPE and FqMerger were used to merge filtered high-quality paired reads into contigs. BLAST was used to align contigs to IMGT TRBV, TRBD and TRBJ reference genes, and CDR3 was defined according to IMGT. Any clonotype with a frequency above 0.1% was counted as a highly expanded clone. Shannon entropy served as the measure of repertoire diversity, while the Gini coefficient captured V-J evenness. A clonotype found in more than one individual was treated as public. Using fastp at Q25 and MiXCR, TCRdb reprocessed the public reads and kept productive beta chains. When rows share a CDR3 protein, they turn into one entry using the most common DNA and genes. The V and J calls, along with clone size, are taken from TCRdb and not from the paper's own processing. The sample table lists around 460,000 distinct CDR3 sequences, approximately 23% of them with a count of one. The ten largest make up around 12% of the sample.

Including cysteine and phenylalanine, the CDR3 has 14 amino acids. This entry keeps only the CDR3 DNA: 42 bases, framed from base 1. The germline V gene encodes CDR1 SGHTA and CDR2 FQGTGA. Trimming takes 1 base off V and 9 bases off J; junction bases not matched to a gene: 3. Sequenced material: peripheral blood mononuclear cells (PBMCs), taken when the disease was refractory, from a patient treated with antithyroid drugs. The rearranged chain carries TRBV7-3 and TRBJ2-7, and 13 junction bases match TRBD2. The origin of this receptor is a female donor with Graves disease. At the DNA level, the sequence is TGTGCCAGCAGCTTAAGCCGGACTAGCGGGGGGCAGTACTTC. It translates to CASSLSRTSGGQYF.